A single sample gave rise to the 10 T cell receptor beta chains below, sequenced in a study of T cell changes during pregnancy in multiple sclerosis. Repertoires were generated with immunoSEQ multiplex PCR, while TCRdb's copy carries only in-frame clones and drops some. The table has approximately 88,000 clones, around 94% seen once. The material was peripheral blood, obtained in the third trimester of pregnancy. Receptors were obtained from a female donor with multiple sclerosis, enrolled in a pregnancy study.

The chain uses TRBV27 and TRBJ2-3; TRBD2 matches 7 bases. This CDR3 region has 14 residues. The V segment lost 3 bases and the J segment 4 bases; nucleotides outside the gene matches: 4. CDR1 is MNHEY, CDR2 SMNVEV, per germline (reference sequence). The CDR3 region has the DNA TGTGCCAGCAGTTTCTCCGCGGGGGCAGATACGCAGTATTTT. Its protein product is CASSFSAGADTQYF.

The chain joins TRBV19 to TRBJ1-1; D call uncertain. CDR1 and CDR2 (germline): LNHDA, SQIVND (reference sequence). The V and J ends lost 2 bases and 3 bases respectively, with 7 bases between them. CDR3 size: 13 residues. The CDR3 region has the DNA TGTGCCAGTAGTATACAGGTTTACACTGAAGCTTTCTTT. Translated: CASSIQVYTEAFF.

The chain links TRBV19 to TRBJ2-7; TRBD1 matches 9 bases. Germline CDR1 LNHDA, CDR2 SQIVND (reference sequence). Trimming at V came to 6 bases and at J to 0 bases, leaving 0 bases not matched to a gene. The CDR3 has 13 amino acids. The CDR3 reads CASRDRGSYEQYF. Written as DNA, the CDR3 is TGTGCCAGTAGGGACAGGGGCTCCTACGAGCAGTACTTC. Drawing the rest from reference TRBV19 and TRBJ2-7, the complete variable domain is DGGITQSPKYLFRKEGQNVTLSCEQNLNHDAMYWYRQDPGQGLRLIYYSQIVNDFQKGDIAEGYSVSREKKESFPLTVTSAQKNPTAFYLCASRDRGSYEQYFGPGTRLTVT.

The rearrangement links TRBV4-1 to TRBJ1-2; no clear D gene. Germline V lookup: CDR1 MGHRA, CDR2 YSYEKL. Trimming removed 1 base from V and 0 bases from J, with 6 bases in between. This CDR3 has 14 residues. The CDR3 nucleotides are TGCGCCAGCAGCCAAGCGTCGGCTAACTATGGCTACACCTTC. This codes for CASSQASANYGYTF.

V is TRBV6-1 and J is TRBJ1-5; D is perhaps TRBD1 (6 bases). CDR3 length equals 14 residues. Germline V gene lookup returns CDR1 MNHNS and CDR2 SASEGT. V lost 7 bases, J lost 1 base, and 11 bases lay in between. CDR3 amino acids: CASNGQISNQPQHF. The CDR3 DNA sequence: TGTGCCAGCAACGGACAGATAAGCAATCAGCCCCAGCATTTT.

This chain joins TRBV27 and TRBJ2-1; 10 bases agree with TRBD2. The length of the CDR3 is 14 residues. CDR1 and CDR2 from the germline V gene are MNHEY and SMNVEV (reference sequence). Trimming removed 5 bases from V and 9 bases from J; junction bases left unmatched: 7. The CDR3 DNA follows: TGTGCCAGCAGTCCGGGGACTAGCGTCGGTGAGCAGTTCTTC. Its protein product is CASSPGTSVGEQFF.

This sequence joins TRBV9 and TRBJ2-5, with D perhaps matching TRBD2 (5 bases). V dropped 0 bases and J dropped 5 bases, with 20 bases sitting between them. Germline V gene data show CDR1 as SGDLS and CDR2 as YYNGEE. CDR3 length: 17 residues. This CDR3 reads CASSVGFLTAAGETQYF. CDR3 in DNA: TGTGCCAGCAGCGTAGGCTTCCTTACGGCCGCGGGTGAGACCCAGTACTTC.

V is TRBV4-3 and J is TRBJ1-2, with TRBD1 identical over 8 bases. This CDR3 is built from 15 residues. J was trimmed by 4 bases and V by 1 base; bases with no gene match: 5. Looked up from germline, CDR1 is LGHNA and CDR2 is YSLEER. The CDR3 loop reads CASSQGTGLGYGYTF. The CDR3 DNA sequence: TGCGCCAGCAGCCAAGGGACAGGGCTGGGCTATGGCTACACCTTC.

The CDR3 coding sequence is TGTGCCAGCAGCCCCGGGACTTACACAGATACGCAGTATTTT. As protein: CASSPGTYTDTQYF. The gene calls are TRBV28 and TRBJ2-3, with D perhaps matching TRBD2 (6 bases). V was cut by 6 bases and J by 2 bases, with 12 bases left in between. CDR1 is MDHEN and CDR2 is SYDVKM in the germline V gene. This CDR3 is built from 14 residues.

This sequence joins TRBV5-5 and TRBJ2-3; no firm D call. Germline loops: CDR1 SGHKS, CDR2 YYEKEE (reference sequence). V lost 4 bases and J lost 1, with 16 bases in between. The CDR3 sequence is 16 residues long. The CDR3 DNA reads as TGTGCCAGCAGCCCCCAGTCCTCAGAGGGCACAGATACGCAGTATTTT. Protein product: CASSPQSSEGTDTQYF.